The present T cell receptor beta chain was sequenced within a study of spatial heterogeneity in lung cancer. As for the study in general: For tumor regions, TCR transcript counts showed a strong correlation with a T cell module score derived from matched bulk RNA-seq.

This clonotype was detected ten times or more. What it recognizes is unknown. Study observations and caveats: The study found that expanded intratumoral alpha and beta TCR counts tracked tumor mutation counts. Ubiquitous expanded TCR counts tracked ubiquitous nonsynonymous mutations, and regional counts tracked regional ones.

The time point denotes: sample taken at primary tumor resection. Whole RNA from tumor, nontumor lung or frozen PBMC was sequenced unsorted. Every molecule of TCR cDNA had its own unique molecular identifier. Each CDR3 protein gets one entry after TCRdb re-called the 5' RACE reads with MiXCR. The sample has about 100,000 distinct CDR3 sequences; 4.4% are singletons. The CDR3 spans 16 residues. Germline CDR1 reads SGHNT; CDR2 reads YYREEE (reference sequence). The V end was cut by 2 bases, the J end by 4 bases, with 16 bases between. The chain uses TRBV5-4 and TRBJ2-1, with a weak D call TRBD2 (5 bases). Source: lung tumor tissue, taken at surgery. This sequence originates from a male donor with early-stage non-small cell lung cancer. Written as DNA, the CDR3 is TGTGCCAGCAGCTTCCTGGCGGGTGTTCTTTACAATGAGCAGTTCTTC. As protein: CASSFLAGVLYNEQFF.